Listed here are 14 T cell receptor beta chains from one sample, sequenced in a study of T cells of healthy individuals. TCRdb called the 5' RACE reads again in MiXCR, with one record for every CDR3 protein. The sample has tens of thousands of distinct CDR3 sequences, roughly 4.3% seen once. These receptors came from a human donor in good health.

This clonotype was detected many times. The chain recombines TRBV7-2 with TRBJ2-3; D may be TRBD2 (6 bases). V gave up 5 bases and J gave up 0 bases, with 9 bases separating them. Germline V gives CDR1 SGHTA, CDR2 FQGNSA. There are 14 residues in the CDR3. CDR3 nucleotides: TGTGCCAGCAGCGTGGGGGGAAGCACAGATACGCAGTATTTT. Translation: CASSVGGSTDTQYF.

The rearrangement joins TRBV4-1 to TRBJ2-7, with 9 bases matching TRBD2. The trim removed 4 bases at V and 9 bases at J, leaving 13 bases unmatched. The germline CDR1 and CDR2 sequences are MGHRA and YSYEKL. This CDR3 contains 15 residues. For the CDR3, the DNA is TGCGCCAGCAGCCCCCGACTAGCGGACTGGATCCGGCAGTACTTC. It yields the protein CASSPRLADWIRQYF.

This clonotype was detected ten times or more. V is TRBV5-1 and J is TRBJ2-2, with D perhaps matching TRBD1 or TRBD2 (5 bases each). The ends were cut back, 6 bases at V and 2 bases at J, with 17 bases in the middle. This CDR3 has 16 residues. Germline lookup yields CDR1 SGHRS and CDR2 YFSETQ. CDR3 sequence reads: CASKWSAGTNTGELFF. CDR3 DNA sequence: TGCGCCAGCAAATGGTCAGCAGGGACCAACACCGGGGAGCTGTTTTTT.

This clonotype has ten or more counts. This chain uses TRBV7-9 with TRBJ1-4; no reliable D call. V was clipped by 3 bases and J by 8 bases, with 10 bases between them. This CDR3 spans 13 amino acids. Germline V gene sequence: CDR1 SEHNR, CDR2 FQNEAQ (reference sequence). The CDR3: CASSLLNAEKLFF. CDR3 DNA: TGTGCCAGCAGCTTGTTAAATGCGGAAAAACTGTTTTTT.

This clonotype has at least ten counts. The chain couples TRBV18 to TRBJ2-5; no definite D call. CDR3 length equals 16 residues. Trimming stripped 4 bases from V and 1 base from J, with 16 bases between. Per the germline V gene, CDR1 is KGHSH and CDR2 is LQKENI. The CDR3 nucleotides are TGTGCCAGCTCACACGATCGCCCTAGGCCCCAAGAGACCCAGTACTTC. Its protein is CASSHDRPRPQETQYF.

This clonotype was counted ten times or more. The V gene is TRBV6-5, the J gene TRBJ2-5; the D gene could be TRBD1 or TRBD2 (6 bases each). Between the trimmed V and J ends, which lost 6 bases and 4 bases, there was a span of 12 bases. The CDR3 sequence is 13 residues long. Germline CDR1 is MNHEY and CDR2 is SVGAGI. CDR3 in DNA: TGTGCCAGCAGCACCCCGGGGGCAGAGACCCAGTACTTC. It specifies CASSTPGAETQYF.

This chain links TRBV7-9 with TRBJ2-7; possible D gene TRBD2, 7 bases. The length of the CDR3 is 14 residues. Germline CDR1 reads SEHNR; CDR2 reads FQNEAQ (reference sequence). Trimming cost V 5 bases and J 7 bases, with 18 bases left between them. DNA for the CDR3: TGTGCCAGCAGCCAACCGGTGGGGGGGGCAGAGCAGTACTTC. Its protein is CASSQPVGGAEQYF.

In its sample, this clonotype was seen many times. This chain links TRBV13 with TRBJ2-1; 7 bases fit TRBD2. CDR1 and CDR2 (germline): PRHDT, FYEKMQ (reference sequence). Losses at the gene ends were 5 bases for V and 7 bases for J; bases not matched to a gene: 8. The CDR3 runs 14 residues. In DNA form, the CDR3 reads TGTGCCAGCAGCCCCCAGGGAGGGGTAAATGAGCAGTTCTTC. Protein sequence: CASSPQGGVNEQFF. Full variable domain (remainder filled in from reference TRBV13 and TRBJ2-1): AAGVIQSPRHLIKEKRETATLKCYPIPRHDTVYWYQQGPGQDPQFLISFYEKMQSDKGSIPDRFSAQQFSDYHSELNMSSLELGDSALYFCASSPQGGVNEQFFGPGTRLTVL.

This clonotype was picked up many times. The rearrangement joins TRBV5-1 to TRBJ2-3, with 8 bases matching TRBD2. The CDR3 is made up of 16 amino acids. J was trimmed by 2 bases and V by 4 bases; bases with no gene match: 9. The germline gives CDR1 SGHRS, CDR2 YFSETQ. The CDR3 bases are TGCGCCAGCAGCCCGGGACTAGGCAGTTCCACAGATACGCAGTATTTT. It encodes CASSPGLGSSTDTQYF.

This clonotype appeared many times. The CDR3 DNA is TGCAGTGCTAGAGATTTTGGACAGAGAGAGACCCAGTACTTC. Translation gives CSARDFGQRETQYF. The chain carries TRBV20-1 and TRBJ2-5; D perhaps matches TRBD1 (6 bases). This CDR3 contains 14 residues. With 0 bases removed from V and 4 bases from J, the gap between germline ends came to 12 bases. Germline values: CDR1 DFQATT, CDR2 SNEGSKA (reference sequence).

This clonotype turned up a few times. The gene calls are TRBV20-1 and TRBJ1-4; possible D gene TRBD1, 5 bases. V was cut by 0 bases and J by 6 bases, with 14 bases left in between. Per germline, CDR1 DFQATT and CDR2 SNEGSKA (reference sequence). The CDR3 contains 15 residues. Here the CDR3 reads CSARDLDNWDEKLFF. CDR3 coding DNA: TGCAGTGCTAGAGACCTGGACAATTGGGATGAAAAACTGTTTTTT.

This clonotype was seen a handful of times. The chain uses TRBV12-3 or TRBV12-4 and TRBJ2-5; 9 nucleotides match TRBD2. The length of the CDR3 is 15 residues. Unmatched junction bases numbered 2, after V lost 2 bases and J lost 1 base. In DNA form, the CDR3 reads TGTGCCAGCAGTTTACAAGCGGGGGGCCAAGAGACCCAGTACTTC. This codes for CASSLQAGGQETQYF.

Many counts were recorded for this clonotype. The genes are TRBV6-4 and TRBJ2-3; D unclear. Trimming stripped 3 bases from V and 0 bases from J, with 4 bases between. Looked up from germline, CDR1 is MRHNA and CDR2 is SNTAGT. The CDR3 runs to 13 residues. The chain's CDR3 is CASSELSTDTQYF. The DNA of the CDR3 is TGTGCCAGCAGTGAGCTTAGCACAGATACGCAGTATTTT.

This clonotype came up many times. This rearrangement joins TRBV20-1 to TRBJ2-3; weak D call: TRBD1 (5 bases). This CDR3 is built from 15 residues. V lost 3 bases and J 4 bases, leaving 17 bases between the germline ends. Germline loops: CDR1 DFQATT, CDR2 SNEGSKA (reference sequence). The CDR3 DNA reads TGCAGTGCTAGTCAGGGTCACTCGAGCCCAGATACGCAGTATTTT. Translation: CSASQGHSSPDTQYF.